Listed below are T cell receptor beta chains from one sample, sequenced in a study of regulatory T cells in long-lasting Graves disease. One entry per CDR3 protein, called by TCRdb with MiXCR from the multiplex PCR reads. In the table there are roughly 350,000 distinct CDR3 sequences, 16% of which are singletons. The sample was also reused in another study, on T cells in Graves' hyperthyroidism and ophthalmopathy.

The sequenced sample was peripheral blood mononuclear cells (PBMCs), obtained at new diagnosis, from a patient treated with antithyroid drugs. The receptors originated from a man aged 35 to 55 with Graves disease. Each CDR3 is given with its conserved first and last residue. Fields, in order: J gene, clone size, D gene, V gene, CDR3 protein, CDR3 DNA. The D gene is left open where the match is weak. Clone size is given for some rows only: seen once, a few or many times, or a class if the clone is expanded.

J gene: TRBJ1-4; clone size: few; D gene: TRBD1; V gene: TRBV7-8; CDR3 protein: CASSLVPPPQTGPNEKLFF; CDR3 DNA: TGTGCCAGCAGCTTAGTCCCCCCCCCGCAGACAGGGCCTAATGAAAAACTGTTTTTT
J gene: TRBJ2-5; clone size: .; D gene: .; V gene: TRBV30; CDR3 protein: CAAVTGGAWAQYF; CDR3 DNA: TGTGCCGCCGTGACGGGTGGGGCGTGGGCCCAGTACTTC
J gene: TRBJ1-5; clone size: many; D gene: .; V gene: TRBV20-1; CDR3 protein: CSARDEPHQPQHF; CDR3 DNA: TGCAGTGCTAGAGATGAACCCCATCAGCCCCAGCATTTT
J gene: TRBJ1-1; clone size: many; D gene: TRBD1; V gene: TRBV20-1; CDR3 protein: CSARTGGQATEAFF; CDR3 DNA: TGCAGTGCTAGGACAGGGGGCCAGGCGACTGAAGCTTTCTTT
J gene: TRBJ2-3; clone size: many; D gene: .; V gene: TRBV6-1; CDR3 protein: CASRQAGSTDTQYF; CDR3 DNA: TGTGCCAGCAGACAAGCAGGGAGCACAGATACGCAGTATTTT
J gene: TRBJ2-3; clone size: many; D gene: TRBD2; V gene: TRBV7-9; CDR3 protein: CASSTRRRGGDPTDTQYF; CDR3 DNA: TGTGCCAGCAGCACTCGCAGGCGGGGGGGCGACCCCACAGATACGCAGTATTTT
J gene: TRBJ1-4; clone size: many; D gene: .; V gene: TRBV2; CDR3 protein: CASGLWEKLFF; CDR3 DNA: TGTGCCAGCGGGCTATGGGAAAAACTGTTTTTT
J gene: TRBJ1-5; clone size: many; D gene: .; V gene: TRBV2; CDR3 protein: CASRGIRGRNQPQHF; CDR3 DNA: TGTGCCAGCAGAGGGATCAGAGGGCGCAATCAGCCCCAGCATTTT
J gene: TRBJ1-5; clone size: many; D gene: .; V gene: TRBV20-1; CDR3 protein: CSARGGLLQPQHF; CDR3 DNA: TGCAGTGCTAGAGGTGGGTTATTGCAGCCCCAGCATTTT
J gene: TRBJ1-1; clone size: few; D gene: TRBD1; V gene: TRBV29-1; CDR3 protein: CSVEGQARSDTEAFF; CDR3 DNA: TGCAGCGTTGAGGGACAGGCAAGATCGGACACTGAAGCTTTCTTT
J gene: TRBJ1-5; clone size: .; D gene: .; V gene: TRBV29-1; CDR3 protein: CSVGGQGSNQPQHF; CDR3 DNA: TGCAGCGTTGGGGGACAAGGGAGCAATCAGCCCCAGCATTTT
J gene: TRBJ1-5; clone size: .; D gene: .; V gene: TRBV5-6; CDR3 protein: CASSLAGGDQPQHF; CDR3 DNA: TGTGCCAGCAGCTTGGCGGGTGGGGATCAGCCCCAGCATTTT
J gene: TRBJ2-3; clone size: few; D gene: .; V gene: TRBV4-3; CDR3 protein: CASSQVGTESTDTQYF; CDR3 DNA: TGCGCCAGCAGCCAAGTGGGCACAGAGAGCACAGATACGCAGTATTTT
J gene: TRBJ2-2; clone size: few; D gene: .; V gene: TRBV28; CDR3 protein: CASSGGSKPFGELFF; CDR3 DNA: TGTGCCAGCAGTGGGGGATCCAAGCCTTTCGGGGAGCTGTTTTTT
J gene: TRBJ2-2; clone size: .; D gene: TRBD2; V gene: TRBV2; CDR3 protein: CASSQWGGTGELFF; CDR3 DNA: TGTGCCAGCAGTCAATGGGGGGGGACCGGGGAGCTGTTTTTT